The 29 T cell receptor beta chains below all came from one sample that was sequenced in a study of early T cells in non-severe SARS-CoV-2 infection. MiXCR was run by TCRdb on the 5' RACE reads, yielding one entry per CDR3 protein. The repertoire consists of some 120,000 distinct CDR3 sequences, with under 15% occurring once and the leading ten covering 21%. Sequenced input: whole blood. These receptor sequences come from an adult who was a healthcare worker with PCR-confirmed SARS-CoV-2 infection or an uninfected control (not recorded which).

This clonotype was picked up many times. The chain uses TRBV5-6 and TRBJ2-1, with D tentatively TRBD2 (6 bases). Looked up from germline, CDR1 is SGHDT and CDR2 is YYEEEE. The V gene lost 4 bases and the J gene lost 7 bases, with 9 bases spanning the gap. The CDR3 contains 12 residues. The CDR3 DNA is TGTGCCAGCAGCCCCGGGGGTAATGAGCAGTTCTTC. Encoded protein: CASSPGGNEQFF.

This clonotype was detected a few times. The rearrangement joins TRBV6-2 or TRBV6-3 to TRBJ2-1, with 9 bases that match TRBD2. V was clipped by 6 bases and J by 9 bases; unmatched bases: 12. This CDR3 has 15 residues. Looked up from germline, CDR1 is MNHEY and CDR2 is SVGEGT. The CDR3 DNA reads TGTGCCAGCAGAACCCGGAGCGGGGGGTACGGTGAGCAGTTCTTC. It specifies CASRTRSGGYGEQFF.

This chain uses TRBV11-2 with TRBJ1-1; D unresolved. The V and J ends lost 1 base and 2 bases respectively, with 8 bases between them. This CDR3 contains 14 residues. CDR1 is SGHAT and CDR2 is FQNNGV in the germline V gene. The CDR3 nucleotides are TGTGCCAGCAGCTTAGGGGTAAGCAACACTGAAGCTTTCTTT. This gives the protein CASSLGVSNTEAFF. The full variable domain, its missing parts supplied by reference TRBV11-2 and TRBJ1-1, is EAGVAQSPRYKIIEKRQSVAFWCNPISGHATLYWYQQILGQGPKLLIQFQNNGVVDDSQLPKDRFSAERLKGVDSTLKIQPAKLEDSAVYLCASSLGVSNTEAFFGQGTRLTVV.

The table lists this clonotype with a few counts. The rearrangement joins TRBV29-1 to TRBJ2-7, with TRBD1 matching 7 bases. From germline, CDR1 is SQVTM and CDR2 ANQGSEA. The CDR3 is made up of 13 amino acids. V dropped 6 bases and J dropped 4; count of bases not matched to a gene: 9. The DNA of the CDR3 is TGCAGCGTGCAGACGACAGGGATGTACGAGCAGTACTTC. This gives the protein CSVQTTGMYEQYF.

The chain employs TRBV3-1 and TRBJ2-4; 9 positions agree with TRBD1. Germline V gene lookup returns CDR1 LGHDT and CDR2 YNNKEL (reference sequence). Trimming took 5 bases from V and 2 from J; bases not matched to a gene: 7. There are 16 residues in the CDR3. This chain's CDR3 is CASSETGGTTKNIQYF. The CDR3 bases are TGTGCCAGCAGCGAAACAGGGGGCACAACCAAAAACATTCAGTACTTC. Full variable domain (remainder filled in from reference TRBV3-1 and TRBJ2-4): DTAVSQTPKYLVTQMGNDKSIKCEQNLGHDTMYWYKQDSKKFLKIMFSYNNKELIINETVPNRFSPKSPDKAHLNLHINSLELGDSAVYFCASSETGGTTKNIQYFGAGTRLSVL.

The chain's CDR3 is CASSSLAGGVFF. The CDR3 DNA follows: TGTGCCAGCAGTTCTTTGGCAGGGGGGGTGTTTTTT. The chain recombines TRBV6-5 with TRBJ2-2; the D gene could be TRBD1 or TRBD2 (7 bases each). The germline V gene has CDR1 MNHEY and CDR2 SVGAGI. V shed 4 bases and J shed 15 bases, with 15 bases lying between them. The CDR3 runs 12 residues.

This clonotype showed up just a few times. The chain joins TRBV14 to TRBJ1-2; no definite D call. CDR3 length equals 13 residues. V lost 5 bases, J lost 8 bases, and 15 bases lay in between. CDR1 SGHDN and CDR2 FVKESK come from the germline V gene. CDR3 DNA sequence: TGTGCCAGCAGCTCGGACCCATTCAGCGGCTACACCTTC. Protein sequence: CASSSDPFSGYTF.

This rearrangement joins TRBV10-3 to TRBJ2-7; D may be TRBD1 (5 bases). V was clipped by 1 base and J by 3 bases, with 10 bases between them. This CDR3 comprises 14 residues. Germline V lookup: CDR1 ENHRY, CDR2 SYGVKD. CDR3 sequence: CAISEWQGDYEQYF. CDR3 in DNA: TGTGCCATCAGTGAGTGGCAGGGCGACTACGAGCAGTACTTC.

V usage is TRBV7-3 and J usage is TRBJ2-7, with a tentative D call TRBD1 (6 bases). The CDR3 runs to 16 residues. Germline loops: CDR1 SGHTA, CDR2 FQGTGA. V gave up 5 bases and J gave up 2 bases, with 19 bases separating them. The CDR3 sequence is CASSPIIGTPTYEQYF. For the CDR3, the DNA is TGTGCCAGCAGCCCGATTATCGGGACACCAACCTACGAGCAGTACTTC.

Points on this clonotype: Mismatch with germline at one junction end may stem from a read error. V usage is TRBV24-1 and J usage is TRBJ2-1; D is unclear. CDR1 KGHDR and CDR2 SFDVKD come from the germline V gene. The CDR3 contains 15 residues. DNA for the CDR3: TGTGCCACCAGTGATAATCAAGGATCCTCCAATGAGCAGTTCTTC. Its translation: CATSDNQGSSNEQFF.

The chain uses TRBV11-2 and TRBJ2-5; no clear D gene. Germline loops: CDR1 SGHAT, CDR2 FQNNGV. Trimming left V 3 bases short and J 5 bases short, with 10 bases between. This CDR3 contains 13 residues. This CDR3 reads CASSLVRLETQYF. The CDR3 bases are TGTGCCAGCAGCTTGGTCAGATTGGAGACCCAGTACTTC.

This clonotype was observed a handful of times. The chain has TRBV12-3 or TRBV12-4 and TRBJ1-5; D unresolved. CDR3 size: 15 residues. Trimming left V 6 bases short and J 5 bases short, with 17 bases between. The CDR3 bases are TGTGCCAGCAGCCCCGGACCGGTAAGAGATCAGCCCCAGCATTTT. Residues: CASSPGPVRDQPQHF.

The V gene is TRBV27, the J gene TRBJ1-4, with no clear D. CDR3 length: 14 amino acids. V was pared by 4 bases and J by 7 bases, with 13 bases between. Germline loops: CDR1 MNHEY, CDR2 SMNVEV (reference sequence). This CDR3 is CASSSVLNGEKLFF. The DNA of the CDR3 is TGTGCCAGCAGTTCCGTCTTAAACGGTGAAAAACTGTTTTTT.

In DNA form, the CDR3 reads TGCAGTGCTAGAAGGACAGGGGTATACAATGAGCAGTTCTTC. Its protein product is CSARRTGVYNEQFF. The V call is TRBV20-1, the J call TRBJ2-1; 9 bases match TRBD1. From germline, CDR1 is DFQATT and CDR2 SNEGSKA (reference sequence). The CDR3 is 14 amino acids. The junction had 3 bases not matched to a gene; V was cut back by 2 bases and J by 4 bases.

This clonotype was observed a few times. The CDR3 spells CSVPGTTTDTQYF. As DNA, the CDR3 is TGCAGCGTTCCGGGGACTACCACAGATACGCAGTATTTT. J is TRBJ2-3 and V is TRBV29-1; TRBD2 agrees at 7 bases. Germline V gives CDR1 SQVTM, CDR2 ANQGSEA. This CDR3 has 13 residues. V lost 5 bases and J lost 2; bases outside the gene matches: 4.

This clonotype was picked up many times. The chain recombines TRBV10-3 with TRBJ1-5, with no clear D. The germline V gene encodes CDR1 ENHRY and CDR2 SYGVKD. This CDR3 has 13 amino acids. V lost 8 bases and J 6 bases, leaving 14 bases between the germline ends. CDR3 sequence (DNA): TGTGCCATCCGGCAGGTCCAGGCTCAGCCCCAGCATTTT. Protein: CAIRQVQAQPQHF.

The V gene is TRBV21-1, the J gene TRBJ2-2; the tabulated D call, TRBD2, remains unverified against the DNA. TRBV21-1 corresponds to a pseudogene. The length of the CDR3 is 17 residues. As DNA, the CDR3 is TGTGCCAGCAGCAAAGGACCTAGCGGGGACGTCACCGGGGAGCTGTTTTTT. As protein: CASSKGPSGDVTGELFF.

There are a few counts of this clonotype. The chain is built from TRBV12-3 or TRBV12-4 and TRBJ1-1, with no clear D. V lost 0 bases and J 4 bases, leaving 9 bases between the germline ends. The CDR3 contains 14 residues. This CDR3 is CASSLAVGITEAFF. In nucleotides, the CDR3 is TGTGCCAGCAGTTTAGCGGTGGGCATCACTGAAGCTTTCTTT.

The rearrangement joins TRBV11-2 to TRBJ2-3; 8 positions agree with TRBD2. The germline CDR1 and CDR2 sequences are SGHAT and FQNNGV. The CDR3 runs 14 residues. With V trimmed by 3 bases and J by 4 bases, 3 bases remained unmatched. The chain's CDR3 is CASSFAGGADTQYF. The CDR3 DNA sequence: TGTGCCAGCAGCTTCGCGGGGGGAGCAGATACGCAGTATTTT.

This clonotype occurred a few times. The V gene is TRBV7-9, the J gene TRBJ2-4; no firm D call. Germline values: CDR1 SEHNR, CDR2 FQNEAQ (reference sequence). The CDR3 spans 14 residues. V was cut by 5 bases and J by 0 bases, with 8 bases left in between. Here the CDR3 DNA reads TGTGCCAGCAGCGGACCGTTAGCCAAAAACATTCAGTACTTC. Translated, it gives CASSGPLAKNIQYF.

This clonotype has ten or more counts. The gene calls are TRBV7-6 and TRBJ2-2; maybe TRBD1 (6 bases). Trimming cost V 5 bases and J 4 bases, with 14 bases left between them. This CDR3 comprises 15 residues. Germline V lookup: CDR1 SGHVS, CDR2 FNYEAQ. Written as DNA, the CDR3 is TGTGCCAGCAGCCCCTACAGGGATGCCACCGGGGAGCTGTTTTTT. Amino acids: CASSPYRDATGELFF.

This clonotype has only a few counts. The V call is TRBV5-1, the J call TRBJ1-1; D unclear. Germline V gene lookup returns CDR1 SGHRS and CDR2 YFSETQ. V lost 4 bases and J 8 bases, leaving 12 bases between the germline ends. The CDR3 is 12 residues long. The CDR3 region has the DNA TGCGCCAGCAGCCGAAGTGGGCCCGAAGCTTTCTTT. Translated, it gives CASSRSGPEAFF.

This clonotype was seen a few times. This chain connects TRBV4-1 to TRBJ1-3; tentative D call: TRBD1 (6 bases). The germline CDR1 and CDR2 sequences are MGHRA and YSYEKL. The CDR3 is 18 residues long. Trimming removed 1 base at V and 0 bases at J, with 16 bases between. CDR3 protein: CASSQANDRQDSGNTIYF. The CDR3 DNA follows: TGCGCCAGCAGCCAAGCAAATGACAGGCAAGACTCTGGAAACACCATATATTTT.

The J gene is TRBJ1-4, the V gene TRBV20-1; a weak D match, TRBD1 (5 bases). The CDR3 is made up of 12 amino acids. CDR1 and CDR2 (germline): DFQATT, SNEGSKA (reference sequence). Trimming removed 2 bases from V and 10 bases from J, with 11 bases in between. Here the CDR3 reads CSARQGGRKLFF. As DNA, the CDR3 is TGCAGTGCTAGACAGGGAGGGCGAAAACTGTTTTTT.

This clonotype was picked up a small number of times. This rearrangement joins TRBV27 to TRBJ1-2; D unresolved. The V gene's germline CDR1 is MNHEY and CDR2 SMNVEV (reference sequence). This CDR3 is built from 15 residues. The germline V and J ends were trimmed by 3 bases and 8 bases, with 19 bases remaining between them. The CDR3 reads CASSLLPPAPGGYTF. The CDR3 nucleotides read TGTGCCAGCAGTTTGCTACCCCCTGCTCCGGGGGGCTACACCTTC.

The rearrangement links TRBV7-9 to TRBJ2-3; the match to TRBD2 covers 7 bases. Germline V gives CDR1 SEHNR, CDR2 FQNEAQ (reference sequence). Germline trimming cut 6 bases from V and 1 base from J; bases unmatched to any gene: 16. This CDR3 has 18 residues. CDR3 nucleotides: TGTGCCAGCAGGCCTACGGGGACCCAGCGGGGCCGCACAGATACGCAGTATTTT. This encodes CASRPTGTQRGRTDTQYF.

The rearrangement uses TRBV10-3 and TRBJ1-1; D is ambiguous. CDR1 ENHRY and CDR2 SYGVKD come from the germline V gene. V was trimmed by 7 bases and J by 0 bases, leaving 9 bases between them. The CDR3 spans 13 residues. The CDR3 DNA reads TGTGCCATCACCGCCGGCCTGAACACTGAAGCTTTCTTT. It codes for CAITAGLNTEAFF.

The chain combines TRBV4-1 with TRBJ2-1, with D unclear. The CDR3 is 12 amino acids. Trimming stripped 1 base from V and 8 bases from J, with 6 bases between. In germline, CDR1 is MGHRA, CDR2 YSYEKL. CDR3 sequence (DNA): TGCGCCAGCAGCCAAGTTTCCCATGAGCAGTTCTTC. This gives the protein CASSQVSHEQFF.

This clonotype has a handful of counts. The rearrangement links TRBV25-1 to TRBJ1-6; D possibly corresponds to TRBD1 (5 bases). The CDR3 sequence is 13 residues long. Germline-derived CDR1 and CDR2 are MGHDK and SYGVNS. V was pared by 5 bases and J by 10 bases, with 12 bases between. The CDR3 spells CASSSFGASPLHF. The CDR3 coding sequence is TGTGCCAGCAGTTCATTTGGGGCCTCACCCCTCCACTTT.